A single sample gave rise to the 14 T cell receptor beta chains below, sequenced in a study of memory CD4+ T cells and cytomegalovirus serostatus. Single viable CD3+CD4+CD8-CD45RO+ cells were sorted as the memory CD4+ T cells. Produced via immunoSEQ multiplex PCR; TCRdb's table is partial and in-frame only. The sample lists some 50,000 clones, just over 75% occurring once. Sequencing input: memory CD4+ T cells from blood. The source is an adult in good health and CMV-seronegative.

The chain links TRBV28 to TRBJ1-2; a weak D match, TRBD1 (6 bases). V lost 10 bases, J lost 3 bases, and 15 bases lay in between. The CDR3 length is 13 residues. CDR1 MDHEN and CDR2 SYDVKM come from the germline V gene. The CDR3 loop reads CATGQFDHYGYTF. The CDR3 DNA reads TGTGCCACCGGACAGTTCGACCACTATGGCTACACCTTC.

The rearrangement links TRBV7-8 to TRBJ2-5, with 7 positions matching TRBD1. Germline CDR1 is SGHVS and CDR2 is FQNEAQ. This CDR3 is built from 17 residues. V was pared by 0 bases and J by 2 bases, with 9 bases of the junction left unmatched. DNA of the CDR3: TGTGCCAGCAGCTTAGCGACCGGCAGGGGGTTACAAGAGACCCAGTACTTC. Translated: CASSLATGRGLQETQYF.

V is TRBV29-1 and J is TRBJ2-2; unclear D gene. The CDR3 has 12 amino acids. Trimming shortened V by 3 bases and J by 1 base, and 3 bases separated the two germline ends. Germline V gene sequence: CDR1 SQVTM, CDR2 ANQGSEA. The CDR3 nucleotides read TGCAGCGTTGACATGAACACCGGGGAGCTGTTTTTT. This translates into CSVDMNTGELFF.

This clone was seen only once. This sequence joins TRBV15 and TRBJ1-2; D is possibly TRBD1 (5 bases). CDR1 is LNHNV and CDR2 is YYDKDF in the germline V gene (reference sequence). This CDR3 region has 16 residues. V dropped 0 bases and J dropped 3 bases, with 14 bases sitting between them. The CDR3 sequence is CATSREMMGGDYGYTF. The CDR3 nucleotides are TGTGCCACCAGCAGAGAAATGATGGGGGGGGACTATGGCTACACCTTC.

The chain links TRBV9 to TRBJ2-3; no firm D call. Germline CDR1 is SGDLS and CDR2 is YYNGEE. The CDR3 length is 14 residues. Trimming shortened V by 2 bases and J by 0 bases, and 7 bases separated the two germline ends. CDR3 DNA: TGTGCCAGCAGCGTTGAGCCTAGCACAGATACGCAGTATTTT. Amino acids: CASSVEPSTDTQYF.

The CDR3 nucleotides are TGTGCCAGCAGTTTATACAGGGGAAGTTACGAGCAGTACTTC. Protein sequence: CASSLYRGSYEQYF. The chain joins TRBV28 to TRBJ2-7; 7 bases are a match to TRBD1. The CDR3 spans 14 residues. V shed 1 base and J 4 bases; nucleotides not matched to a gene: 4. Germline V gives CDR1 MDHEN, CDR2 SYDVKM.

The chain uses TRBV9 and TRBJ2-4, with D tentatively TRBD1 or TRBD2 (5 bases each). Trimming removed 0 bases from V and 15 bases from J, with 16 bases in between. Looked up from germline, CDR1 is SGDLS and CDR2 is YYNGEE. The CDR3 loop spans 13 amino acids. CDR3 nucleotide sequence: TGTGCCAGCAGCGTAGTATTCGGGGCGGGCCTGTACTTC. Translating it yields CASSVVFGAGLYF. The full variable domain, rest sourced from reference TRBV9 and TRBJ2-4, is DSGVTQTPKHLITATGQRVTLRCSPRSGDLSVYWYQQSLDQGLQFLIQYYNGEERAKGNILERFSAQQFPDLHSELNLSSLELGDSALYFCASSVVFGAGLYFGAGTRLSVL.

This chain links TRBV5-3 with TRBJ1-1, with D perhaps TRBD1 (5 bases). TRBV5-3 belongs to the ORF category, with a function that is uncertain. V dropped 3 bases and J dropped 6 bases, with 12 bases sitting between them. The CDR3 runs 13 residues. As DNA, the CDR3 is TGTGCCAGAAGCTACCCGGGGGGGGCTGAAGCTTTCTTT. Protein product: CARSYPGGAEAFF.

This clone turned up a few times. The gene calls are TRBV11-2 and TRBJ2-1; D is unresolved. The ends were cut back, 6 bases at V and 0 bases at J, with 12 bases in the middle. Germline V CDR1 and CDR2: SGHAT, FQNNGV. The CDR3 is made up of 15 amino acids. CDR3 nucleotides: TGTGCCAGCAGTTTGGTCACTTTCTCCTACAATGAGCAGTTCTTC. This gives the protein CASSLVTFSYNEQFF.

V usage is TRBV15 and J usage is TRBJ2-7; D unresolved. V dropped 1 base and J dropped 0 bases, with 7 bases sitting between them. CDR3 length: 14 amino acids. Germline V gives CDR1 LNHNV, CDR2 YYDKDF (reference sequence). The CDR3: CATSRALFSYEQYF. The CDR3 DNA is TGTGCCACCAGCAGAGCACTTTTCTCCTACGAGCAGTACTTC.

The V gene is TRBV5-6, the J gene TRBJ1-2; D is unclear. Germline loops: CDR1 SGHDT, CDR2 YYEEEE. Trimming stripped 1 base from V and 8 bases from J, with 6 bases between. The length of the CDR3 is 11 residues. The CDR3 protein is CASSLNNGYTF. CDR3 nucleotide sequence: TGTGCCAGCAGCTTGAACAACGGCTACACCTTC.

The chain has TRBV15 and TRBJ2-1; D is uncertain. CDR3 length: 14 residues. Germline-derived CDR1 and CDR2 are LNHNV and YYDKDF (reference sequence). Trimming cost V 1 base and J 5 bases, with 9 bases left between them. CDR3 protein: CATSRGSYDNEQFF. Here the CDR3 DNA reads TGTGCCACCAGCAGAGGGTCGTACGACAATGAGCAGTTCTTC.

This chain uses TRBV28 with TRBJ1-5, with 8 bases aligning to TRBD1. CDR1 and CDR2 from the germline V gene are MDHEN and SYDVKM. This CDR3 has 14 amino acids. The J segment lost 5 bases and the V segment lost 6 bases, leaving 6 bases of the junction unmatched. The chain's CDR3 is CASRTGTGDQPQHF. The DNA of the CDR3 is TGTGCCAGCAGAACCGGGACAGGAGATCAGCCCCAGCATTTT.

This clone was found once. The chain is built from TRBV19 and TRBJ2-1; 9 nucleotides agree with TRBD2. This CDR3 is 15 amino acids long. The V and J ends lost 8 bases and 3 bases, in that order; junction bases with no gene match: 8. Germline V gene data show CDR1 as LNHDA and CDR2 as SQIVND (reference sequence). CDR3 sequence reads: CASETRSGSYNEQFF. The CDR3 nucleotides are TGTGCCAGTGAGACCCGTAGCGGGAGCTACAATGAGCAGTTCTTC.